This entry lists 2 T cell receptor beta chains sequenced from one sample in a study of T cells in Graves' hyperthyroidism and ophthalmopathy. Researchers took RNA transcripts and amplified the TCR beta CDR3 regions from them. The HTBI primer set served for first-round RT-PCR of the TCR CDR3. TCRdb independently ran MiXCR on the multiplex PCR reads; one entry per CDR3 protein. The sample carries about 580,000 distinct CDR3 sequences, about 45% recorded once. Sequencing was carried out using peripheral blood or thyroid tissue (not recorded which). These receptors all come from a woman aged 18 to 35 with Graves' hyperthyroidism.

This clonotype was seen more than once but under ten times. The rearrangement joins TRBV24-1 to TRBJ2-3; perhaps TRBD2 as D (6 bases). V dropped 1 base and J dropped 4 bases, with 11 bases sitting between them. The CDR3 is made up of 15 amino acids. Germline CDR1 reads KGHDR; CDR2 reads SFDVKD. The CDR3 region is CATSDFGGGADTQYF. DNA for the CDR3: TGTGCCACCAGTGATTTCGGTGGCGGGGCAGATACGCAGTATTTT.

The V gene is TRBV5-1, the J gene TRBJ2-7; D is possibly TRBD2 (5 bases). The DNA end is a closer match to TRBJ2-1, so the J assignment may be wrong. Germline values: CDR1 SGHRS, CDR2 YFSETQ. The CDR3 extends over 16 amino acids. DNA of the CDR3: TGCGCCAGCAGCTTGGTTCTCGCGGGTCCTGGGGATGAGCAGTTCTTC. It specifies CASSLVLAGPGDEQFF.